Listed here is a single T cell receptor (beta chain). The source of the sample is a study of cytomegalovirus exposure and HLA in healthy donors. A multiplex PCR was run with 60 Vbeta primers and 13 Jbeta primers. Generated by immunoSEQ multiplex PCR, the TCRdb table keeps only in-frame clones and is missing some. The repertoire table contains 100,000 to 150,000 clones. With 7 bases removed from V and 7 bases from J, the gap between germline ends came to 19 bases. Per germline, CDR1 LNHNV and CDR2 YYDKDF (reference sequence). The CDR3 is 14 amino acids. Sequencing was done on a sample of PBMCs. The V call is TRBV15, the J call TRBJ1-1; D is possibly TRBD1 (6 bases). The TCR originated in a woman between 40 and 50 years old in good health and CMV-seropositive. The CDR3 sequence: CATTPGVFEVEAFF. In DNA, the CDR3 is TGTGCCACCACCCCAGGGGTTTTTGAGGTTGAAGCTTTCTTT.